The present TCR beta chain was sequenced within a study of OX40 agonist ivuxolimab in advanced cancers. The overall study: Dosing consisted of intravenous ivuxolimab at 0.01 to 10 mg/kg every 2 weeks. Patients with hepatocellular carcinoma, melanoma, renal cell or head and neck cancer made up the dose-escalation patients. Patients with prior anti-PD-1, anti-PD-L1 or anti-CTLA-4 therapy were eligible; 35% to 45% had some.

Sequencing was performed with immunoSEQ multiplex PCR; in TCRdb, only in-frame clones are kept and a portion is missing. The sample lists about 64,000 clones, about nine tenths occurring once. Overall study findings and caveats: At 0.1 to 3.0 mg/kg and by week 6, clonal expansion occurred in CD4+ and CD8+ blood T cells.

The V and J ends lost 7 bases and 0 bases respectively, with 7 bases between them. The CDR3 is 13 amino acids. CDR1 is MDHEN, CDR2 SYDVKM, per germline. As to this clone: Its specificity is unknown.

The source was CD4+ or CD8+ T cells sorted from blood, collected in a trial of the OX40 agonist ivuxolimab. V and J are TRBV28 and TRBJ1-5; D is perhaps TRBD1 (5 bases). This TCR came from an adult with an advanced solid tumor such as melanoma, head and neck, liver or kidney cancer. CDR3: CASTQVSNQPQHF. In nucleotides, the CDR3 is TGTGCCAGCACACAGGTTAGCAATCAGCCCCAGCATTTT.